These T cell receptor beta chains were read from a single sample in a study of cytomegalovirus exposure and HLA in healthy donors. Profiled with immunoSEQ multiplex PCR; TCRdb holds only in-frame clones, not every one. Of 110,000 or so clones listed, under 80% are singletons. Input material: PBMCs. The origin of the receptors is a woman aged 40 to 55 in good health and CMV-seropositive. CDR3s include the opening cysteine and the closing phenylalanine or tryptophan. Each record gives: D gene, clone size, J gene, V gene, CDR3 protein, CDR3 DNA. D genes are given only for firm matches. Size is stated for part of the rows, as once, few or many counts, or as a class when the clone is expanded.

TRBD1 . TRBJ2-1 TRBV6-6 CASTRGDRGAYNEQFF TGTGCCAGCACTCGGGGGGACAGGGGGGCCTACAATGAGCAGTTCTTC
. few TRBJ2-1 TRBV4-1 CASTRYNEQFF TGCGCCAGCACCCGCTACAATGAGCAGTTCTTC
TRBD2 . TRBJ2-5 TRBV5-1 CASTTSAGVSETQYF TGCGCCAGCACCACGTCGGCGGGGGTCTCGGAGACCCAGTACTTC
. . TRBJ2-5 TRBV11-1 CASSLPSSETQYF TGTGCCAGCAGTCTCCCTAGCTCCGAGACCCAGTACTTC
. . TRBJ1-4 TRBV18 CASSRSSNEKLFF TGTGCCAGCTCACGTTCGTCTAATGAAAAACTGTTTTTT
TRBD2 few TRBJ2-1 TRBV5-6 CASMTYAGGYNEQFF TGTGCCAGCATGACCTACGCGGGAGGGTACAATGAGCAGTTCTTC
TRBD1 . TRBJ2-7 TRBV5-1 CASSLPTGFTYEQYF TGCGCCAGCAGCTTACCGACAGGGTTTACCTACGAGCAGTACTTC
. . TRBJ2-1 TRBV4-2 CASSQVFRNNEQFF TGTGCCAGCAGCCAAGTATTCAGGAACAATGAGCAGTTCTTC
. . TRBJ2-5 TRBV12-5 CASGLDTRQETQYF TGTGCTAGTGGTTTGGATACTCGACAAGAGACCCAGTACTTC
. . TRBJ2-1 TRBV7-9 CASSLEAARSNEQFF TGTGCCAGCAGCTTAGAGGCCGCGCGGAGCAATGAGCAGTTCTTC
TRBD2 few TRBJ2-1 TRBV25-1 CASSTSGRYNEQFF TGTGCCAGCAGTACTAGCGGGAGATACAATGAGCAGTTCTTC
. . TRBJ2-7 TRBV29-1 CSVELRGAGSYEQYF TGCAGCGTTGAACTTCGGGGGGCCGGCTCCTACGAGCAGTACTTC
. once TRBJ2-2 TRBV6-4 CASSGTGSTGELFF TGTGCCAGCAGTGGCACAGGGAGCACCGGGGAGCTGTTTTTT
. . TRBJ1-4 TRBV7-9 CASSLDSRGEKLFF TGTGCCAGCAGCTTGGACTCCCGGGGAGAAAAACTGTTTTTT
. . TRBJ2-1 TRBV11-2 CASSSIYQFLSSYNEQFF TGTGCCAGCAGCTCCATATACCAGTTTTTATCCTCCTACAATGAGCAGTTCTTC
TRBD1 . TRBJ2-7 TRBV5-1 CASSSGTDYEQYF TGCGCCAGCAGCTCCGGGACAGACTACGAGCAGTACTTC
. few TRBJ1-2 TRBV19 CASSSQGGGFYGYTF TGTGCCAGTAGTAGTCAGGGAGGGGGATTCTATGGCTACACCTTC
. . TRBJ2-6 TRBV6-4 CASSVGDPGANVLTF TGTGCCAGCAGTGTCGGGGATCCCGGGGCCAACGTCCTGACTTTC
. medium-sized TRBJ1-2 TRBV4-3 CASSQDTRGLYGYTF TGCGCCAGCAGCCAAGACACAAGGGGGTTGTATGGCTACACCTTC
. . TRBJ1-1 TRBV11-3 CASSLVVSGNTEAFF TGTGCCAGCAGCTTAGTAGTTTCAGGGAACACTGAAGCTTTCTTT
. . TRBJ1-5 TRBV10-3 CAISEGQGLGQPQHF TGTGCCATCAGTGAGGGGCAGGGACTGGGTCAGCCCCAGCATTTT
. few TRBJ2-7 TRBV6-6 CASSRQESYEQYF TGTGCCAGCAGTCGACAGGAATCCTACGAGCAGTACTTC
TRBD2 few TRBJ2-3 TRBV7-9 CSSSPPFRLAGSTDTQYF TGTTCCAGCAGCCCCCCCTTCCGACTAGCGGGGTCCACAGATACGCAGTATTTT
TRBD1 . TRBJ2-7 TRBV5-4 CASSSGQGLAEQYF TGTGCCAGCAGCTCGGGACAGGGGCTCGCCGAGCAGTACTTC
. . TRBJ1-5 TRBV5-5 CASSVSFDQPQHF TGTGCCAGCAGCGTGTCGTTTGATCAGCCCCAGCATTTT
. . TRBJ2-5 TRBV6-1 CASSEALLWGRSPGEQYF TGTGCCAGCAGTGAAGCTCTCTTATGGGGTAGGTCCCCAGGGGAGCAGTACTTC
. once TRBJ2-5 TRBV28 CASRTQPGSVGETQYF TGTGCCAGCAGAACCCAACCAGGGTCTGTAGGAGAGACCCAGTACTTC
. . TRBJ2-5 TRBV10-3 CAISESSSGLETQYF TGTGCCATCAGTGAGTCGTCGTCAGGGCTGGAGACCCAGTACTTC
. . TRBJ2-3 TRBV10-3 CAISESQQGPSTDTQYF TGTGCCATCAGTGAGTCACAACAGGGACCTAGCACAGATACGCAGTATTTT
TRBD2 . TRBJ2-1 TRBV27 CASSPFPSGRGNEQFF TGTGCCAGCAGCCCCTTCCCTAGCGGGAGAGGGAATGAGCAGTTCTTC
. . TRBJ2-5 TRBV5-1 CASSSGSGQETQYF TGCGCCAGCAGCAGTGGGAGTGGCCAAGAGACCCAGTACTTC
. few TRBJ1-2 TRBV6-5 CASSYSRDFGYTF TGTGCCAGCAGTTACTCGAGGGACTTTGGCTACACCTTC
TRBD2 . TRBJ2-7 TRBV28 CASLSGNRYEQYF TGTGCCAGCCTAAGCGGGAACCGGTACGAGCAGTACTTC
TRBD2 . TRBJ2-7 TRBV28 CASSQRGSTSYEQYF TGTGCCAGCAGTCAGCGGGGCTCAACCTCCTACGAGCAGTACTTC
TRBD2 . TRBJ2-7 TRBV12-5 CASGSLRLAGGGYEQYF TGTGCTAGTGGTTCCCTACGACTAGCGGGAGGGGGGTACGAGCAGTACTTC
. . TRBJ2-7 TRBV4-1 CASSQRLPGRTYEQYF TGCGCCAGCAGCCAAAGACTTCCCGGACGGACATACGAGCAGTACTTC